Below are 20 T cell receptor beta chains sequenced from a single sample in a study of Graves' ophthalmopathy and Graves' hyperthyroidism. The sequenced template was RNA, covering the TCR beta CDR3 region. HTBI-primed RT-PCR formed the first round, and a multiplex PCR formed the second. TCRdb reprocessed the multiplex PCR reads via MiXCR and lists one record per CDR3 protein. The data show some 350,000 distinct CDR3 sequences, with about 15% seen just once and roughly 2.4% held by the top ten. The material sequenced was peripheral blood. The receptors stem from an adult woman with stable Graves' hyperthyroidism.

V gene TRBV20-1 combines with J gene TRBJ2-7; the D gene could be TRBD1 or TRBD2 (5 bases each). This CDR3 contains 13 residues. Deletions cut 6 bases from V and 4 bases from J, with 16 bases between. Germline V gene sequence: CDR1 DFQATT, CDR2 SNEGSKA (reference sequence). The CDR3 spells CSAAGTPEYEQYF. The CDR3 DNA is TGCAGTGCCGCCGGGACCCCCGAGTACGAGCAGTACTTC.

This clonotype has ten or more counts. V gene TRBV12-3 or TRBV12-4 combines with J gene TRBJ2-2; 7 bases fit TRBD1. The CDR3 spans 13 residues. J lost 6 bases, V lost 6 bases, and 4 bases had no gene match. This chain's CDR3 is CASSQDRAGELFF. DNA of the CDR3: TGTGCCAGCAGCCAAGACAGGGCCGGGGAGCTGTTTTTT.

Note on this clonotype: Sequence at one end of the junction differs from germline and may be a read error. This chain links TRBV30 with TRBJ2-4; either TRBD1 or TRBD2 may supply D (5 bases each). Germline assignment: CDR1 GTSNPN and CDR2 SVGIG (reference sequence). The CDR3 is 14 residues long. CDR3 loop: CAWSMGLAKNIKYF. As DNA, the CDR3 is TGTGCCTGGAGCATGGGGCTAGCCAAAAACATTAAGTACTTC.

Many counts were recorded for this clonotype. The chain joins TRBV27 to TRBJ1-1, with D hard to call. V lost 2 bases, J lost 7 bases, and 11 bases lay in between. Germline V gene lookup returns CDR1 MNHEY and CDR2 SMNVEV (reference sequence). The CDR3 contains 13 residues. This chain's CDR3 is CASSLMGGFEAFF. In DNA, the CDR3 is TGTGCCAGCAGTTTAATGGGAGGATTTGAAGCTTTCTTT.

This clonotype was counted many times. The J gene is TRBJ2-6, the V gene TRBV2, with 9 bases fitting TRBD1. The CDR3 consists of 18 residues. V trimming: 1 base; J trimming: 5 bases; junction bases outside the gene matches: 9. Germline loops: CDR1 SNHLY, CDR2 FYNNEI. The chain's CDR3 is CASSEVMGQGVRANVLTF. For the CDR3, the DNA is TGTGCCAGCAGTGAAGTCATGGGACAGGGTGTGAGGGCCAACGTCCTGACTTTC.

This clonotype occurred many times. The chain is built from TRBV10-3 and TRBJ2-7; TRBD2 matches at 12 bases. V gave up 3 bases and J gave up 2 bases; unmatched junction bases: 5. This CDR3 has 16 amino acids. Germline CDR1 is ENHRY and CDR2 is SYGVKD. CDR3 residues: CAISDLAGGGTYEQYF. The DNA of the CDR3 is TGTGCCATCAGTGACCTAGCGGGAGGGGGTACCTACGAGCAGTACTTC.

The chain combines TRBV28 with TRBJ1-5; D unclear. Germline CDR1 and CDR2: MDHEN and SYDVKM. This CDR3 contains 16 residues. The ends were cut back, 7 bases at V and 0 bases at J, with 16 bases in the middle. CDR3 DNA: TGTGCCAGCACCGAGGTTGGGGAACATAGCAATCAGCCCCAGCATTTT. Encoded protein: CASTEVGEHSNQPQHF.

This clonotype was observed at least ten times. The CDR3 sequence: CASSGQAKQPQHF. CDR3 DNA sequence: TGTGCCAGCAGTGGACAGGCGAAGCAGCCCCAGCATTTT. The rearrangement joins TRBV2 to TRBJ1-5; D perhaps matches TRBD1 (6 bases). Looked up from germline, CDR1 is SNHLY and CDR2 is FYNNEI. V shed 4 bases and J shed 7 bases, with 11 bases lying between them. CDR3 length equals 13 residues. Drawing the rest from reference TRBV2 and TRBJ1-5, the complete variable domain is EPEVTQTPSHQVTQMGQEVILRCVPISNHLYFYWYRQILGQKVEFLVSFYNNEISEKSEIFDDQFSVERPDGSNFTLKIRSTKLEDSAMYFCASSGQAKQPQHFGDGTRLSIL.

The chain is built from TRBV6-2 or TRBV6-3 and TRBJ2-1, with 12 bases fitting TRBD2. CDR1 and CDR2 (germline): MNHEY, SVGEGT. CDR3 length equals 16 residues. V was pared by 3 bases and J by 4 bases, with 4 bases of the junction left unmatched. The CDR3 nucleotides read TGTGCCAGCAGTTATCGCGGGACTAGCGGGTACAATGAGCAGTTCTTC. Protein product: CASSYRGTSGYNEQFF.

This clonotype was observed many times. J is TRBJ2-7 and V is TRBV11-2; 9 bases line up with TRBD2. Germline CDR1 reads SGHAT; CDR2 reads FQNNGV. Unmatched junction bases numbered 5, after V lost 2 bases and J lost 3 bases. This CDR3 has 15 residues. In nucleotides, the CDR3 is TGTGCCAGCAGCTTATCAACTAGCGGGTACTACGAGCAGTACTTC. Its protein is CASSLSTSGYYEQYF.

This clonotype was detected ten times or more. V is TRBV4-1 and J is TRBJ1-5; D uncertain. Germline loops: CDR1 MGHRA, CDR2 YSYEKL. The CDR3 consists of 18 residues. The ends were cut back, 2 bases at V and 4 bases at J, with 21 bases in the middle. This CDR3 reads CASSQTHGRSGTNQPQHF. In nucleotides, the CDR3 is TGCGCCAGCAGCCAAACGCACGGCAGAAGTGGTACGAATCAGCCCCAGCATTTT.

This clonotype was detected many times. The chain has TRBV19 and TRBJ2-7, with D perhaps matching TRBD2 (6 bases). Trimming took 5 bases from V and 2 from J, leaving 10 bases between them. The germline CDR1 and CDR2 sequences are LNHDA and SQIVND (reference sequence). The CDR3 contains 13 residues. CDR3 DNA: TGTGCCAGTAGTCGGGAGAGACCCTACGAGCAGTACTTC. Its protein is CASSRERPYEQYF.

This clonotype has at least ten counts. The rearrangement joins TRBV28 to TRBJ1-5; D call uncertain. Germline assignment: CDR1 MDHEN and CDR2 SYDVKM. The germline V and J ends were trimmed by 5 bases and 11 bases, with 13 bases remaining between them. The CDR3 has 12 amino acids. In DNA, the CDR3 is TGTGCCAGCAGTCCAGGAGCTTGGGCCCAGCATTTT. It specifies CASSPGAWAQHF.

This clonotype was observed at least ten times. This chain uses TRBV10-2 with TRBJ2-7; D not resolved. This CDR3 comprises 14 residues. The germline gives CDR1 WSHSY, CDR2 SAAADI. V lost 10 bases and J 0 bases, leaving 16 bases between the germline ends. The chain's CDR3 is CATKRTQSSYEQYF. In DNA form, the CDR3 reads TGCGCCACCAAAAGGACGCAAAGCTCCTACGAGCAGTACTTC.

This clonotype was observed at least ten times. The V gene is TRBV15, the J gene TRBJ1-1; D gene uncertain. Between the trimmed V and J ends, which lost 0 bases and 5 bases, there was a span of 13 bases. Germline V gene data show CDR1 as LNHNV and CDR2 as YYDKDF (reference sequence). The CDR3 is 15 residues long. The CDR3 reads CATSRDLVLRTEAFF. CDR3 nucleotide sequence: TGTGCCACCAGCAGAGATTTGGTGTTGAGAACTGAAGCTTTCTTT.

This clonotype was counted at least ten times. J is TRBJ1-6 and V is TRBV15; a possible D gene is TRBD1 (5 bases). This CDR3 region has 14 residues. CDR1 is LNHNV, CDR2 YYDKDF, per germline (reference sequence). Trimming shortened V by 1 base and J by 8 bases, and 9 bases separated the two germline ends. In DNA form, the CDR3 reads TGTGCCACCAGCAGAGGACAGTTTGATTCACCCCTCCACTTT. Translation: CATSRGQFDSPLHF.

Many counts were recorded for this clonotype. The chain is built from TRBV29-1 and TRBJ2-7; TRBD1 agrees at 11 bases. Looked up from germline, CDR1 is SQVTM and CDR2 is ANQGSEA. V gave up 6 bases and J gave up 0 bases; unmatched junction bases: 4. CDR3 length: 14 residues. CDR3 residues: CSVGTGGGSYEQYF. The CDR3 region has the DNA TGCAGCGTAGGGACAGGGGGTGGCTCCTACGAGCAGTACTTC.

CDR3 protein: CASSLIYYEQYF. For the CDR3, the DNA is TGTGCCAGCAGTTTAATCTACTACGAGCAGTACTTC. This rearrangement joins TRBV12-3 or TRBV12-4 to TRBJ2-7; no reliable D call. The CDR3 totals 12 residues. The V end was cut by 2 bases, the J end by 3 bases, with 5 bases between.

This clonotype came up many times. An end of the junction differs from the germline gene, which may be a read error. CDR3: CASSYDGEGWRKNIKYF. The CDR3 DNA reads as TGTGCCAGCAGTTACGACGGGGAGGGGTGGCGTAAAAACATTAAGTACTTC. The rearrangement joins TRBV6-5 to TRBJ2-4; 7 bases line up with TRBD2. From germline, CDR1 is MNHEY and CDR2 SVGAGI. This CDR3 is 17 amino acids long.

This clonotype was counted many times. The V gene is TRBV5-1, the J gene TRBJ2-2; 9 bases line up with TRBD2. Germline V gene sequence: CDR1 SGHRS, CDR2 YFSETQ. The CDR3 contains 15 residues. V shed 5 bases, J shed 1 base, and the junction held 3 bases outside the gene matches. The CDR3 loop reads CASREAGGNTGELFF. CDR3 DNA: TGCGCCAGCAGAGAAGCGGGAGGGAACACCGGGGAGCTGTTTTTT.